Below, 5 T cell receptor beta chains from the same sample are listed, as sequenced in a study of metastatic and nonmetastatic thyroid tumors. Using MiXCR, TCRdb reanalyzed the PCR reads. The table lists 25,000 to 40,000 clones, 7% to 9% of them singletons. Each patient went into thyroid surgery without having received any treatment. The sequencing input was blood. The receptors originated from a female donor with papillary thyroid cancer or a benign thyroid nodule (not recorded which). Some clones in this sample may be carry-over from other donors' samples.

In its sample, this clone was seen many times. This chain uses TRBV27 with TRBJ2-3, with D unclear. Trimming shortened V by 3 bases and J by 2 bases, and 12 bases separated the two germline ends. CDR3 length: 15 residues. The germline gives CDR1 MNHEY, CDR2 SMNVEV (reference sequence). The CDR3 protein is CASSFRTRTTDTQYF. CDR3 in DNA: TGTGCCAGCAGTTTCCGGACGAGGACCACAGATACGCAGTATTTT.

Many counts were recorded for this clone. The chain employs TRBV29-1 and TRBJ2-1, with D possibly TRBD2 on 5 matching bases. Germline loops: CDR1 SQVTM, CDR2 ANQGSEA. The CDR3 consists of 12 residues. V was cut by 4 bases and J by 10 bases, with 14 bases left in between. The CDR3 protein is CSVGGWLREQFF. The CDR3 nucleotides read TGCAGCGTTGGAGGGTGGTTGCGGGAGCAGTTCTTC.

This clone came up many times. The chain has TRBV9 and TRBJ1-5; tentatively, D is TRBD1 (5 bases). Germline CDR1 and CDR2: SGDLS and YYNGEE. This CDR3 is 13 amino acids long. Trimming cost V 1 base and J 4 bases, with 6 bases left between them. The CDR3 nucleotides read TGTGCCAGCAGCGTACAGGGTAATCAGCCCCAGCATTTT. This codes for CASSVQGNQPQHF.

In this sample, this clone turned up a few times. A read error may explain this, as a much larger clone is one base away. Other DNA sequences in the sample encode the same CDR3. The chain links TRBV4-3 to TRBJ1-4; D is ambiguous. The CDR3 is made up of 12 amino acids. Germline loops: CDR1 LGHNA, CDR2 YSLEER. Here the CDR3 DNA reads TGCGCCAGCAGCCAAGGCTGGGAAAAGCTGTTTTTT. This encodes CASSQGWEKLFF.

This clone was counted at least ten times. Other DNA sequences of this sample code for an identical CDR3. The rearrangement joins TRBV5-1 to TRBJ1-6; D is possibly TRBD1 (5 bases). Germline CDR1 SGHRS, CDR2 YFSETQ. With 0 bases removed from V and 13 bases from J, the gap between germline ends came to 17 bases. The CDR3 is 15 amino acids. This CDR3 is CASSLGTGTYAPLHF. The DNA of the CDR3 is TGCGCCAGCAGCTTGGGTACGGGGACGTATGCGCCCCTCCACTTT. Looking up the rest from reference TRBV5-1 and TRBJ1-6 gives the full variable domain: KAGVTQTPRYLIKTRGQQVTLSCSPISGHRSVSWYQQTPGQGLQFLFEYFSETQRNKGNFPGRFSGRQFSNSRSEMNVSTLELGDSALYLCASSLGTGTYAPLHFGNGTRLTVT.